Listed below are T cell receptor beta chains from one sample, sequenced in a study of blood T cell repertoires in COVID-19. Measured with immunoSEQ multiplex PCR; TCRdb has only the in-frame clones, and not every one. The table shows around 100,000 clones, with about 85% occurring only once. Material for sequencing was peripheral blood. The receptors were sampled from a man aged 40-50 years with acute or convalescent COVID-19. Each CDR3 is given with its conserved first and last residue. The order of the fields is V gene, CDR3 length, clone size, J gene, D gene, CDR3 DNA, CDR3 protein. The D gene is left open where the match is weak. Only some rows state a clone size, as once, few, many or a class for expanded clones.

v_call: TRBV28; cdr3_length: 16; clone_size: NA; j_call: TRBJ2-4; d_call: TRBD1; cdr3_nt: TGTGCCAGCAGTGGCACAGGGGCCGGGGCCAAAAACATTCAGTACTTC; cdr3_aa: CASSGTGAGAKNIQYF
v_call: TRBV2; cdr3_length: 14; clone_size: NA; j_call: TRBJ2-1; d_call: TRBD2; cdr3_nt: TGTGCCAGCAGTGTCGGGCTAGCGGGCTCCGGGCAGTTCTTC; cdr3_aa: CASSVGLAGSGQFF
v_call: TRBV7-8; cdr3_length: 17; clone_size: NA; j_call: TRBJ1-3; d_call: NA; cdr3_nt: TGTGCCAGCAGCTTATTGGGCCGTACCTTAGGCGGAAACACCATATATTTT; cdr3_aa: CASSLLGRTLGGNTIYF
v_call: TRBV30; cdr3_length: 17; clone_size: NA; j_call: TRBJ2-6; d_call: TRBD1; cdr3_nt: TGTGCCTGGCACCGGGACAGGGGGCGAAGAGGGGCCAACGTCCTGACTTTC; cdr3_aa: CAWHRDRGRRGANVLTF
v_call: TRBV7-6; cdr3_length: 18; clone_size: NA; j_call: TRBJ1-6; d_call: NA; cdr3_nt: TGTGCCAGCAGCTTAAGGGACAACCCAAAGTCCTATAATTCACCCCTCCACTTT; cdr3_aa: CASSLRDNPKSYNSPLHF
v_call: TRBV4-1; cdr3_length: 14; clone_size: NA; j_call: TRBJ2-7; d_call: TRBD2; cdr3_nt: TGCGCCAGCAGCGAGACTAGCCCCCTCCTCGAGCAGTACTTC; cdr3_aa: CASSETSPLLEQYF
v_call: TRBV5-1; cdr3_length: 15; clone_size: NA; j_call: TRBJ2-3; d_call: NA; cdr3_nt: TGCGCCAGCAGCTTGGGACATACTAGCACAGATACGCAGTATTTT; cdr3_aa: CASSLGHTSTDTQYF
v_call: TRBV6-5; cdr3_length: 14; clone_size: NA; j_call: TRBJ2-5; d_call: NA; cdr3_nt: TGTGCCAGCACCCCGACTATAGGGCGGGAGACCCAGTACTTC; cdr3_aa: CASTPTIGRETQYF
v_call: TRBV6-5; cdr3_length: 15; clone_size: NA; j_call: TRBJ2-1; d_call: TRBD2; cdr3_nt: TGTGCCAGCAGGCCCGGGACTAGCGGATACAATGAGCAGTTCTTC; cdr3_aa: CASRPGTSGYNEQFF
v_call: TRBV14; cdr3_length: 13; clone_size: NA; j_call: TRBJ2-1; d_call: TRBD2; cdr3_nt: TGTGCCAGCAGCCAGGGACTAGGGGGTGAGCAGTTCTTC; cdr3_aa: CASSQGLGGEQFF
v_call: TRBV19; cdr3_length: 15; clone_size: NA; j_call: TRBJ2-7; d_call: NA; cdr3_nt: TGTGCCAGTAGTATCAACACAGGAAGTACCTACGAGCAGTACTTC; cdr3_aa: CASSINTGSTYEQYF
v_call: TRBV7-9; cdr3_length: 12; clone_size: NA; j_call: TRBJ1-3; d_call: TRBD1; cdr3_nt: TGTGCCAGCAGCGACAGGGTAAACACCATATATTTT; cdr3_aa: CASSDRVNTIYF
v_call: TRBV2; cdr3_length: 14; clone_size: NA; j_call: TRBJ2-5; d_call: NA; cdr3_nt: TGTGCCAGCAGTGGGCCCCCGGAGGGAGAGACCCAGTACTTC; cdr3_aa: CASSGPPEGETQYF
v_call: TRBV28; cdr3_length: 15; clone_size: NA; j_call: TRBJ2-7; d_call: TRBD2; cdr3_nt: TGTGCCAGCAGGCCCCTAGCGGGAGAGGCCTACGAGCAGTACTTC; cdr3_aa: CASRPLAGEAYEQYF
v_call: TRBV7-9; cdr3_length: 15; clone_size: NA; j_call: TRBJ2-1; d_call: NA; cdr3_nt: TGTGCCAGCAGCCCCAAGAGCGGCCGTTACAATGAGCAGTTCTTC; cdr3_aa: CASSPKSGRYNEQFF
v_call: TRBV7-9; cdr3_length: 17; clone_size: few; j_call: TRBJ2-3; d_call: TRBD2; cdr3_nt: TGTGCCAGCAGCGTGGGACTAGCGGGTGCTGGCACAGATACGCAGTATTTT; cdr3_aa: CASSVGLAGAGTDTQYF
v_call: TRBV10-3; cdr3_length: 13; clone_size: NA; j_call: TRBJ2-7; d_call: NA; cdr3_nt: TGTGCCATCAGTCAGGGGCCCCCTCAGGAGCAGTACTTC; cdr3_aa: CAISQGPPQEQYF
v_call: TRBV6-5; cdr3_length: 13; clone_size: once; j_call: TRBJ1-1; d_call: NA; cdr3_nt: TGTGCCAGCAGCCCGGGACTATACACTGAAGCTTTCTTT; cdr3_aa: CASSPGLYTEAFF
v_call: TRBV4-3; cdr3_length: 16; clone_size: few; j_call: TRBJ2-7; d_call: TRBD1; cdr3_nt: TGCGCCAGCAGCCAAGCCCCACTGGGACAGGTATACGAGCAGTACTTC; cdr3_aa: CASSQAPLGQVYEQYF
v_call: TRBV5-1; cdr3_length: 12; clone_size: few; j_call: TRBJ2-7; d_call: TRBD1; cdr3_nt: TGCGCCAGCAGCTTGGGACAGGGGAGAGGGTACTTC; cdr3_aa: CASSLGQGRGYF
v_call: TRBV29-1; cdr3_length: 11; clone_size: NA; j_call: TRBJ1-2; d_call: NA; cdr3_nt: TGCAGCGTTGTAGGGGCGGATGGCTACACCTTC; cdr3_aa: CSVVGADGYTF
v_call: TRBV19; cdr3_length: 18; clone_size: NA; j_call: TRBJ1-4; d_call: NA; cdr3_nt: TGTGCCAGTAGTATATATAGCAGGGCTATCGCAACTAATGAAAAACTGTTTTTT; cdr3_aa: CASSIYSRAIATNEKLFF
v_call: TRBV11-2; cdr3_length: 16; clone_size: NA; j_call: TRBJ2-5; d_call: TRBD2; cdr3_nt: TGTGCCAGCAGCTTAGGAGGGGCTAGCGGGGTGCGGACCCAGTACTTC; cdr3_aa: CASSLGGASGVRTQYF
v_call: TRBV4-3; cdr3_length: 16; clone_size: once; j_call: TRBJ2-1; d_call: NA; cdr3_nt: TGCGCCAGCAGCCAAGATATGCTAGCCCCCTACAATGAGCAGTTCTTC; cdr3_aa: CASSQDMLAPYNEQFF
v_call: TRBV15; cdr3_length: 16; clone_size: NA; j_call: TRBJ2-1; d_call: TRBD2; cdr3_nt: TGTGCCACCAGCAGAGCCTCGGGAGGGCCCTACAATGAGCAGTTCTTC; cdr3_aa: CATSRASGGPYNEQFF
v_call: TRBV6-1; cdr3_length: 15; clone_size: NA; j_call: TRBJ1-2; d_call: NA; cdr3_nt: TGTGCCAGCAGTGAAAGAGGAGGCAGGGGTTATGGCTACACCTTC; cdr3_aa: CASSERGGRGYGYTF
v_call: TRBV7-9; cdr3_length: 12; clone_size: once; j_call: TRBJ1-1; d_call: NA; cdr3_nt: TGTGCCAGCAGCCCCCAGAACACTGAAGCTTTCTTT; cdr3_aa: CASSPQNTEAFF
v_call: TRBV19; cdr3_length: 15; clone_size: NA; j_call: TRBJ1-1; d_call: NA; cdr3_nt: TGTGCCAGTAGGTCAGTGGGGCAGGCAAGCACTGAAGCTTTCTTT; cdr3_aa: CASRSVGQASTEAFF
v_call: TRBV28; cdr3_length: 16; clone_size: NA; j_call: TRBJ2-3; d_call: NA; cdr3_nt: TGTGCCAGCAGTCCCCCCTCACTTCCCGGGACAGATACGCAGTATTTT; cdr3_aa: CASSPPSLPGTDTQYF
v_call: TRBV7-9; cdr3_length: 13; clone_size: NA; j_call: TRBJ2-7; d_call: NA; cdr3_nt: TGTGCCAGCAGCTTACAGGGAAGTAACGAGCAGTACTTC; cdr3_aa: CASSLQGSNEQYF
v_call: TRBV6-5; cdr3_length: 16; clone_size: NA; j_call: TRBJ2-1; d_call: TRBD1; cdr3_nt: TGTGCCAGCAGTTACCTTGGGACAGGGGGTGTCAATGAGCAGTTCTTC; cdr3_aa: CASSYLGTGGVNEQFF
v_call: TRBV19; cdr3_length: 12; clone_size: NA; j_call: TRBJ2-7; d_call: NA; cdr3_nt: TGTGCCAGTAGTGTCGTCCTAGGCGAGCAGTACTTC; cdr3_aa: CASSVVLGEQYF
v_call: TRBV9; cdr3_length: 15; clone_size: NA; j_call: TRBJ1-4; d_call: TRBD1; cdr3_nt: TGTGCCAGCAGCTGCCCTAGACAGGGGAGGGAAAAACTGTTTTTT; cdr3_aa: CASSCPRQGREKLFF
v_call: TRBV2; cdr3_length: 14; clone_size: NA; j_call: TRBJ2-1; d_call: TRBD1; cdr3_nt: TGTGCCAGCACCACCGGGGACAGTTACAATGAGCAGTTCTTC; cdr3_aa: CASTTGDSYNEQFF
v_call: TRBV5-1; cdr3_length: 14; clone_size: NA; j_call: TRBJ2-1; d_call: NA; cdr3_nt: TGCGCCAGCAATCCGCAGTACTCCTACAATGAGCAGTTCTTC; cdr3_aa: CASNPQYSYNEQFF
v_call: TRBV29-1; cdr3_length: 15; clone_size: NA; j_call: TRBJ1-1; d_call: TRBD1; cdr3_nt: TGCAGCGTTGAAGCCAGACAGGGGGCAGAAACTGAAGCTTTCTTT; cdr3_aa: CSVEARQGAETEAFF
v_call: TRBV27; cdr3_length: 15; clone_size: NA; j_call: TRBJ2-7; d_call: TRBD2; cdr3_nt: TGTGCCAGCAGTGGTATAGCGGGAAGGGGGTACGAGCAGTACTTC; cdr3_aa: CASSGIAGRGYEQYF
v_call: TRBV7-2; cdr3_length: 14; clone_size: few; j_call: TRBJ1-4; d_call: NA; cdr3_nt: TGTGCCAGCAACACAGGGTGGCTAACCGAAAAACTGTTTTTT; cdr3_aa: CASNTGWLTEKLFF
v_call: TRBV19; cdr3_length: 17; clone_size: NA; j_call: TRBJ2-2; d_call: TRBD2; cdr3_nt: TGTGCCAGTAGTACCGGCGGTAGCGGGAGTTTTCCCGGGGAGCTGTTTTTT; cdr3_aa: CASSTGGSGSFPGELFF
v_call: TRBV24-1; cdr3_length: 16; clone_size: NA; j_call: TRBJ2-1; d_call: TRBD2; cdr3_nt: TGTGCCACCAGTGATCACAGACTAGCGGGAGGGGTTGAGCAGTTCTTC; cdr3_aa: CATSDHRLAGGVEQFF
v_call: TRBV18; cdr3_length: 13; clone_size: NA; j_call: TRBJ2-3; d_call: TRBD2; cdr3_nt: TGTGCCAGCTCAGGGACTAGCATAGATACGCAGTATTTT; cdr3_aa: CASSGTSIDTQYF
v_call: TRBV20-1; cdr3_length: 15; clone_size: NA; j_call: TRBJ2-7; d_call: NA; cdr3_nt: TGCAGTGCTAGTAGGTTTAGAGAGGGCAGATACGAGCAGTACTTC; cdr3_aa: CSASRFREGRYEQYF
v_call: TRBV5-4; cdr3_length: 17; clone_size: NA; j_call: TRBJ2-3; d_call: TRBD2; cdr3_nt: TGTGCCAGCAGCTTAATTTCAATGGCGGGAGGGCCTAATACGCAGTATTTT; cdr3_aa: CASSLISMAGGPNTQYF
v_call: TRBV11-3; cdr3_length: 15; clone_size: NA; j_call: TRBJ2-2; d_call: NA; cdr3_nt: TGTGCCAGCAGCTTAAGGGGGTCTGATGGCGGGGAGCTGTTTTTT; cdr3_aa: CASSLRGSDGGELFF
v_call: TRBV7-2; cdr3_length: 16; clone_size: NA; j_call: TRBJ1-3; d_call: NA; cdr3_nt: TGTGCCAGCAGCTTGTACCGGGGAGCAGGAAGAAACACCATATATTTT; cdr3_aa: CASSLYRGAGRNTIYF
v_call: TRBV6-1; cdr3_length: 16; clone_size: NA; j_call: TRBJ1-6; d_call: TRBD1; cdr3_nt: TGTGCCAGCAGTGGGACAGGGGGCCTATATAATTCACCCCTCCACTTT; cdr3_aa: CASSGTGGLYNSPLHF
v_call: TRBV28; cdr3_length: 13; clone_size: NA; j_call: TRBJ2-5; d_call: NA; cdr3_nt: TGTGCCAGCACCCTTGCTGGAGAGGAGACCCAGTACTTC; cdr3_aa: CASTLAGEETQYF
v_call: TRBV3-1/TRBV3-2; cdr3_length: 11; clone_size: NA; j_call: TRBJ1-1; d_call: NA; cdr3_nt: TGTGCCAGCGTGGGGGCCTCTGAAGCTTTCTTT; cdr3_aa: CASVGASEAFF
v_call: TRBV11-2; cdr3_length: 16; clone_size: NA; j_call: TRBJ2-7; d_call: NA; cdr3_nt: TGTGCCAGCAGCGTAGGGTTAGGGGCCCATATCTACGAGCAGTACTTC; cdr3_aa: CASSVGLGAHIYEQYF
v_call: TRBV7-2; cdr3_length: 14; clone_size: NA; j_call: TRBJ2-5; d_call: NA; cdr3_nt: TGTGCCAGCAGCTTAGCAGGGGCCGGGGAGACCCAGTACTTC; cdr3_aa: CASSLAGAGETQYF